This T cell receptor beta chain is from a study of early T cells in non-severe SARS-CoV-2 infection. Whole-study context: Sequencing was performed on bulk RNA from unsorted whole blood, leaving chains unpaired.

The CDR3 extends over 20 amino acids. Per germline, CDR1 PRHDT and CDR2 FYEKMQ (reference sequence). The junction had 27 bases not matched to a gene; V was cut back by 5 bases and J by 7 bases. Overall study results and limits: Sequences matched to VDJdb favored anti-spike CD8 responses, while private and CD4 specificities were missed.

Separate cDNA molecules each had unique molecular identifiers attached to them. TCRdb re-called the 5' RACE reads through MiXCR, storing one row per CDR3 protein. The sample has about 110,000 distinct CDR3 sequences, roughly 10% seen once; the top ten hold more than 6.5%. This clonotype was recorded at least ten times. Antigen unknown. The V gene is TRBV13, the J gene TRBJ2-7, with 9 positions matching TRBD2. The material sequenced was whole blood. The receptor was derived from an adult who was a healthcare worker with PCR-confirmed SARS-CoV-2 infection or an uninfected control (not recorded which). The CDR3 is CASSPPMVAGVPRGGREQYF. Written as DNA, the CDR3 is TGTGCCAGCAGCCCGCCGATGGTAGCGGGAGTCCCGCGTGGGGGAAGGGAGCAGTACTTC.